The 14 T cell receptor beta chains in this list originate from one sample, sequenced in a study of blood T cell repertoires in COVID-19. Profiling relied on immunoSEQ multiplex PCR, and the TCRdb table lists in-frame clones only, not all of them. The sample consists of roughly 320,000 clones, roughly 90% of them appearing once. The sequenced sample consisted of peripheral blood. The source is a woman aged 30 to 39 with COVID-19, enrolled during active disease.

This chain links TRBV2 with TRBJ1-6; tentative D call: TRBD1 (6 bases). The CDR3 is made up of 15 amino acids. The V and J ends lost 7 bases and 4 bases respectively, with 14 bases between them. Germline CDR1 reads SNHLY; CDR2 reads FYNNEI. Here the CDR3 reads CASKLSGDYNSPLHF. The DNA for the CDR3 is TGTGCCAGCAAATTGTCAGGGGATTATAATTCACCCCTCCACTTT.

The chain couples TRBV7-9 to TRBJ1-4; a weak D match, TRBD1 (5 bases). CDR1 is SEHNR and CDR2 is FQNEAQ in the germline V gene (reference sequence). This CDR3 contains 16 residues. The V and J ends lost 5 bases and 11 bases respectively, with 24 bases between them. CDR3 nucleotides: TGTGCCAGCAGCACTCCAAATGACAGCGGAGGGTTTAAACTGTTTTTT. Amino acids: CASSTPNDSGGFKLFF.

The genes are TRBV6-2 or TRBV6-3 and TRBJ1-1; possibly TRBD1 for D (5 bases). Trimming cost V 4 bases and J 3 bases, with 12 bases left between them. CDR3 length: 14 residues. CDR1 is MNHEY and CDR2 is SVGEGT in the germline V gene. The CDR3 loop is CASSWSLGDTEAFF. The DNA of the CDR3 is TGTGCCAGCAGTTGGAGCCTAGGGGACACTGAAGCTTTCTTT.

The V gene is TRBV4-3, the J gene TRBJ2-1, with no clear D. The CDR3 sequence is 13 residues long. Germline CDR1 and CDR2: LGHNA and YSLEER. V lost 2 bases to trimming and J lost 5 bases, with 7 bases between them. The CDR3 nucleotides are TGCGCCAGCAGCCAAAACAGACACAATGAGCAGTTCTTC. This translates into CASSQNRHNEQFF.

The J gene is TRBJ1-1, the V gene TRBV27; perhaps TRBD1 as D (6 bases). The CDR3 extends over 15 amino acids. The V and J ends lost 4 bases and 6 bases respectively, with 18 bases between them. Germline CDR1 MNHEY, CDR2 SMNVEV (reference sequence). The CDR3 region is CASSSLGAVLPEAFF. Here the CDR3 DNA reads TGTGCCAGCAGTTCCCTGGGGGCAGTTCTCCCTGAAGCTTTCTTT.

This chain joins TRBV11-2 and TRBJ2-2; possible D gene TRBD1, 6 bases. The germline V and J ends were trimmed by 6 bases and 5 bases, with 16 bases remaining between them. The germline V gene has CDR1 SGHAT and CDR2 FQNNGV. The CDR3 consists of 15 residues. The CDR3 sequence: CASRTGQPGTGELFF. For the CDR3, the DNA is TGTGCCAGCAGGACCGGACAGCCGGGGACCGGGGAGCTGTTTTTT.

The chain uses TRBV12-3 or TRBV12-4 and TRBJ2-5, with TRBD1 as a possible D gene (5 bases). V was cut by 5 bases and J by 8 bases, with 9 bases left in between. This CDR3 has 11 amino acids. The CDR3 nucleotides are TGTGCCAGCAGTCTTGACAGCACCCAGTACTTC. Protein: CASSLDSTQYF.

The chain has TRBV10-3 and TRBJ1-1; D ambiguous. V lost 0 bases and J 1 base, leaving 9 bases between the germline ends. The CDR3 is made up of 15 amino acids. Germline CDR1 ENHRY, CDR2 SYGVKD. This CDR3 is CAISESGNANTEAFF. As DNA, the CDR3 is TGTGCCATCAGTGAGTCCGGGAACGCGAACACTGAAGCTTTCTTT.

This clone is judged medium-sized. CDR3 region: CATSRDIGTGGTEAFF. CDR3 nucleotides: TGTGCCACCAGCAGAGATATTGGGACAGGGGGAACTGAAGCTTTCTTT. The V call is TRBV15, the J call TRBJ1-1; TRBD1 aligns across 11 bases. The CDR3 sequence is 16 residues long. Germline V gene sequence: CDR1 LNHNV, CDR2 YYDKDF (reference sequence). Trimming removed 0 bases from V and 5 bases from J; junction bases left unmatched: 5.

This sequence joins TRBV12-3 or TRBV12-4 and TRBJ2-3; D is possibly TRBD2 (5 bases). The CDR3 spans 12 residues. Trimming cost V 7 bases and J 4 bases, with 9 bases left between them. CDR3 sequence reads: CASTPGADTQYF. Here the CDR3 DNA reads TGTGCCAGCACCCCCGGGGCAGATACGCAGTATTTT.

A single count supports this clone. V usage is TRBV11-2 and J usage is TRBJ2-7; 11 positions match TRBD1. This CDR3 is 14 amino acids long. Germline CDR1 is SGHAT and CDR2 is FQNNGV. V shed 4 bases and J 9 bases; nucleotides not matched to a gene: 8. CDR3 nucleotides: TGTGCCAGCAGCTGGGGACAGGGGGTATTAGGGCAGTACGTC. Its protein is CASSWGQGVLGQYV.

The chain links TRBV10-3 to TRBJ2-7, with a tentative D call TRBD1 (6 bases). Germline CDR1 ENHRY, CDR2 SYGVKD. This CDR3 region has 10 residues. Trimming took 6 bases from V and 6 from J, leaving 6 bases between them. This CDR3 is CAISRGEQYV. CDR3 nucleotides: TGTGCCATCAGCAGGGGCGAGCAGTACGTC.

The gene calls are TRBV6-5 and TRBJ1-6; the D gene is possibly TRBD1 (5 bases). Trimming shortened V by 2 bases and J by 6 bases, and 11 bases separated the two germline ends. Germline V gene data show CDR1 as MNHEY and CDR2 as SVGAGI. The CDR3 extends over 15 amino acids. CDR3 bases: TGTGCCAGCAGTTACGGAGGGGCCGGTAATTCACCCCTCCACTTT. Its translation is CASSYGGAGNSPLHF.

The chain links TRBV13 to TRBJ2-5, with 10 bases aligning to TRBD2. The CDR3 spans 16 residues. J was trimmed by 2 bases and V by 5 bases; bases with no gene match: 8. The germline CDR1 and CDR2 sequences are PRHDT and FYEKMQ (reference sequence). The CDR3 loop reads CASSPRTSGMQETQYF. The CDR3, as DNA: TGTGCCAGCAGCCCACGGACTAGCGGAATGCAAGAGACCCAGTACTTC.